This is a list of T cell receptor beta chains from one sample in a study of CD8 T cells in ankylosing spondylitis. Via MiXCR, TCRdb re-called the 5' RACE reads, giving one row per CDR3 protein. The sample holds 150,000 to 250,000 distinct CDR3 sequences, 9.5% to 15% seen once. The sample was blood, either unsorted or a sorted T cell fraction (not recorded which). The receptors originated from a male donor with ankylosing spondylitis or in good health (not recorded which). Each CDR3 is given with its conserved first and last residue. The D gene is left open where the match is weak. Clone size, where shown, is once, few, many, or a class for clones that have expanded.

CDR3aa,CDR3nt,j_gene,abundance,d_gene,v_gene
CASSQGQAKETQYF,TGCGCCAGCAGCCAAGGACAGGCCAAAGAGACCCAGTACTTC,TRBJ2-5,few,-,TRBV4-1
CASSFKREGHNEQFF,TGTGCCAGCAGCTTCAAGCGGGAGGGCCACAATGAGCAGTTCTTC,TRBJ2-1,few,TRBD2,TRBV7-6
CASQDLNTEAFF,TGTGCCAGCCAGGATTTAAACACTGAAGCTTTCTTT,TRBJ1-1,-,-,TRBV12-3/TRBV12-4
CASSLLGGITDTQYF,TGTGCCAGCAGTTTGTTGGGGGGGATTACAGATACGCAGTATTTT,TRBJ2-3,-,TRBD2,TRBV12-3/TRBV12-4
CASSDTPGTGGDTQYF,TGTGCCAGCAGTGACACTCCCGGGACAGGGGGAGATACGCAGTATTTT,TRBJ2-3,few,TRBD1,TRBV6-4
CASSVDSSNQPQHF,TGTGCCAGCAGCGTAGACTCAAGCAATCAGCCCCAGCATTTT,TRBJ1-5,-,-,TRBV9
CASSLDLGTGVAKNIQYF,TGTGCCAGCAGCTTAGATTTGGGGACGGGGGTTGCCAAAAACATTCAGTACTTC,TRBJ2-4,-,-,TRBV11-2
CASSQSGTGSQYF,TGCGCCAGCAGCCAATCTGGGACGGGTTCGCAGTATTTT,TRBJ2-3,few,-,TRBV4-1
CSVEPSGGHQETQYF,TGCAGCGTTGAGCCTAGCGGGGGTCATCAAGAGACCCAGTACTTC,TRBJ2-5,many,TRBD2,TRBV29-1
CASSPHLAYGYTF,TGTGCCAGCAGCCCGCATTTGGCCTATGGCTACACCTTC,TRBJ1-2,few,-,TRBV21-1
CASSQEGTTDTQYF,TGCGCCAGCAGCCAAGAGGGGACCACAGATACGCAGTATTTT,TRBJ2-3,-,-,TRBV4-1
CASSSEGYGEKLFF,TGCGCCAGCAGCTCCGAGGGGTACGGTGAAAAACTGTTTTTT,TRBJ1-4,few,-,TRBV5-1
CASSLEGVEQFF,TGTGCCAGCAGCTTAGAAGGAGTTGAGCAGTTCTTC,TRBJ2-1,few,-,TRBV13
CASSRGSGGEQYF,TGCGCCAGCAGCCGGGGTAGCGGGGGCGAGCAGTACTTC,TRBJ2-7,few,TRBD2,TRBV4-1
CASSFRGQGTYEQYF,TGTGCCAGCAGCTTCAGGGGACAGGGAACCTACGAGCAGTACTTC,TRBJ2-7,-,TRBD1,TRBV5-4
CSARVEAPVVDTQYF,TGCAGTGCTAGAGTTGAAGCACCCGTGGTGGATACGCAGTATTTT,TRBJ2-3,-,-,TRBV20-1